This T cell receptor (beta chain) was obtained from a study of cytomegalovirus exposure and HLA in healthy donors. From germline, CDR1 is MNHEY and CDR2 SMNVEV (reference sequence). V was pared by 5 bases and J by 4 bases, with 14 bases between. The CDR3 covers 14 residues. Study-wide results and caveats: The investigators catalogued about 170 TCR beta chains as cytomegalovirus-associated. Per published accounts, TCR beta sequences correctly predicted the HLA-A and HLA-B alleles of most subjects. Across all donors, roughly uniform sequencing depth was an assumption of the presence/absence analyses.

In the PCR, 60 Vbeta and 13 Jbeta primers were used. Assay used: immunoSEQ multiplex PCR; TCRdb lists only in-frame clones, some missing. The sample records fewer than 150,000 clones, around 80% being singletons. Turning to this clone: The antigen is undetermined.

The sequencing input was PBMCs. The chain employs TRBV27 and TRBJ1-1; D perhaps matches TRBD1 (5 bases). This TCR came from a man aged 40-49 years in good health and CMV-seropositive. This CDR3 is CASSPLTGATEAFF. CDR3 bases: TGTGCCAGCAGTCCCCTTACAGGTGCCACTGAAGCTTTCTTT.